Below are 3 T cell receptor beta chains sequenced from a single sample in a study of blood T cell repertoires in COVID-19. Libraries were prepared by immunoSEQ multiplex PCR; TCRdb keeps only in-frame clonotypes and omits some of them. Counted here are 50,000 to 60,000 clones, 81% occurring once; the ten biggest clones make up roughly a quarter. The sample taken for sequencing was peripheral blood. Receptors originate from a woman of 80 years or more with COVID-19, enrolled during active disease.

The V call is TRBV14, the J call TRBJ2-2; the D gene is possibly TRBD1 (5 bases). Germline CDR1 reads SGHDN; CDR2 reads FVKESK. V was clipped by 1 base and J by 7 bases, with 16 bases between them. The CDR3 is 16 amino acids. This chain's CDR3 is CASSQALTIRGGELFF. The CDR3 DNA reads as TGTGCCAGCAGCCAAGCGCTGACGATTAGGGGCGGGGAGCTGTTTTTT.

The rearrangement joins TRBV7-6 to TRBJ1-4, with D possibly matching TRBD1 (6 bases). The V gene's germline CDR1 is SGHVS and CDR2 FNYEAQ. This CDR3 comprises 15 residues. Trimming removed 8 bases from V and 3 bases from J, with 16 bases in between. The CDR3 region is CASSANRAPNEKLFF. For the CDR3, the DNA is TGTGCCAGCTCGGCCAACAGGGCTCCTAATGAAAAACTGTTTTTT.

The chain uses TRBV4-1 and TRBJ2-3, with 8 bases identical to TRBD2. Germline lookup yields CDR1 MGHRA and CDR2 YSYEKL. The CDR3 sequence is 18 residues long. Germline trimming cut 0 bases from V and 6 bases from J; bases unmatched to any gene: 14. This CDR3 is CASSQDRDSGALRDTQYF. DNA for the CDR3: TGCGCCAGCAGCCAAGATCGGGATAGCGGGGCCCTCCGGGATACGCAGTATTTT.